One and the same sample provided the 28 T cell receptor beta chains below, sequenced in a study of shared clonotypes between healthy human individuals. Generated by immunoSEQ multiplex PCR, the TCRdb table keeps only in-frame clones and is missing some. The repertoire has some 1 million clones, about 75% of them found once; the top ten carry over 1.3%. The sequenced sample was memory CD4+ T cells sorted from blood. Subset: CD45RA-negative fraction. These receptors came from a man aged 18 to 29 in good health.

The genes are TRBV30 and TRBJ2-3, with D tentatively TRBD1 or TRBD2 (6 bases each). CDR1 and CDR2 (germline): GTSNPN, SVGIG (reference sequence). Trimming pared 8 bases from V and 2 bases from J, leaving 11 bases between. The CDR3 runs 12 residues. The CDR3, as DNA: TGTGCCAAGAGGGGGGACACAGATACGCAGTATTTT. Its protein product is CAKRGDTDTQYF.

The rearrangement uses TRBV10-3 and TRBJ2-3, with D tentatively TRBD2 (5 bases). This CDR3 is built from 14 residues. The V end lost 2 bases, the J end lost 6 bases, and 12 bases lay between the germline ends. The germline V gene encodes CDR1 ENHRY and CDR2 SYGVKD. This chain's CDR3 is CAISEPQRTDTQYF. CDR3 sequence (DNA): TGTGCCATCAGTGAGCCCCAGCGGACTGATACGCAGTATTTT.

This clone appeared many times. The chain joins TRBV5-5 to TRBJ2-7; TRBD1 aligns across 10 bases. The CDR3 loop spans 17 amino acids. Germline lookup yields CDR1 SGHKS and CDR2 YYEKEE (reference sequence). The junction had 11 bases not matched to a gene; V was cut back by 2 bases and J by 3 bases. CDR3 sequence (DNA): TGTGCCAGCAGCTTTGGGACAACCCGGGACAGGGGCTACGAGCAGTACTTC. Protein product: CASSFGTTRDRGYEQYF.

This chain links TRBV5-1 with TRBJ2-1, with D possibly matching TRBD1 (6 bases). The germline V and J ends were trimmed by 0 bases and 0 bases, with 10 bases remaining between them. Germline V gives CDR1 SGHRS, CDR2 YFSETQ. CDR3 size: 16 residues. CDR3 region: CASSLVLGASYNEQFF. The CDR3 bases are TGCGCCAGCAGCTTGGTACTGGGGGCCTCCTACAATGAGCAGTTCTTC.

The chain links TRBV4-1 to TRBJ2-1; no clear D. The CDR3 sequence is 14 residues long. V lost 1 base and J lost 14, with 18 bases in between. CDR1 MGHRA and CDR2 YSYEKL come from the germline V gene. CDR3 sequence reads: CASSQVGFMVLKFF. The CDR3 coding sequence is TGCGCCAGCAGCCAAGTGGGGTTTATGGTGCTTAAGTTCTTC.

Written as DNA, the CDR3 is TGTGCCAGCAGCTTTCTCATTCAGGGAGGATACACCTTC. Translation gives CASSFLIQGGYTF. The chain carries TRBV7-2 and TRBJ1-2, with D perhaps matching TRBD1 (5 bases). This CDR3 contains 13 residues. V lost 3 bases and J 11 bases, leaving 16 bases between the germline ends. Germline V CDR1 and CDR2: SGHTA, FQGNSA. Full variable domain (rest looked up from reference TRBV7-2 and TRBJ1-2): GAGVSQSPSNKVTEKGKDVELRCDPISGHTALYWYRQSLGQGLEFLIYFQGNSAPDKSGLPSDRFSAERTGGSVSTLTIQRTQQEDSAVYLCASSFLIQGGYTFGSGTRLTVV.

V gene TRBV19 combines with J gene TRBJ1-1; 9 positions match TRBD1. The J segment lost 5 bases and the V segment lost 5 bases, leaving 12 bases of the junction unmatched. Germline loops: CDR1 LNHDA, CDR2 SQIVND (reference sequence). The CDR3 totals 16 residues. The CDR3 nucleotides read TGTGCCAGTAGTCTCGGGACAGGGATATTTGGAACTGAAGCTTTCTTT. Translation gives CASSLGTGIFGTEAFF.

The CDR3 protein is CASRATGGFETQYF. DNA of the CDR3: TGTGCCAGCAGGGCGACAGGGGGATTTGAGACCCAGTACTTC. The J gene is TRBJ2-5, the V gene TRBV6-1; 9 positions agree with TRBD1. Per the germline V gene, CDR1 is MNHNS and CDR2 is SASEGT. This CDR3 has 14 amino acids. V was clipped by 6 bases and J by 5 bases; unmatched bases: 7.

In this sample, this clone turned up a few times. The rearrangement links TRBV11-1 to TRBJ2-7; a weak D match, TRBD1 (5 bases). The CDR3 contains 15 residues. Looked up from germline, CDR1 is SGHAT and CDR2 is FQDESV (reference sequence). Trimming removed 5 bases from V and 6 bases from J, with 20 bases in between. The CDR3 spells CASSRAGPGRGEQYF. CDR3 sequence (DNA): TGTGCCAGCAGCCGGGCCGGGCCCGGAAGGGGCGAGCAGTACTTC.

CDR3 region: CASSFIGGNEQFF. The DNA of the CDR3 is TGTGCCAGCAGCTTCATTGGGGGAAATGAGCAGTTCTTC. The chain employs TRBV5-4 and TRBJ2-1, with D perhaps being TRBD1 or TRBD2 (5 bases each). V gave up 2 bases and J gave up 7 bases, with 10 bases separating them. Germline V CDR1 and CDR2: SGHNT, YYREEE (reference sequence). CDR3 length equals 13 residues.

In this sample, this clone turned up a few times. The chain uses TRBV9 and TRBJ2-1, with D maybe TRBD2 (6 bases). The V and J ends lost 6 bases and 5 bases respectively, with 15 bases between them. Per germline, CDR1 SGDLS and CDR2 YYNGEE. The CDR3 contains 14 residues. CDR3 bases: TGTGCCAGCACCGCCACGGGAGCAAACAATGAGCAGTTCTTC. The encoded protein is CASTATGANNEQFF. Using reference TRBV9 and TRBJ2-1 for the parts outside the CDR3, the full variable domain is DSGVTQTPKHLITATGQRVTLRCSPRSGDLSVYWYQQSLDQGLQFLIQYYNGEERAKGNILERFSAQQFPDLHSELNLSSLELGDSALYFCASTATGANNEQFFGPGTRLTVL.

The V call is TRBV5-6, the J call TRBJ2-2, with a weak D call TRBD2 (5 bases). V was pared by 4 bases and J by 1 base, with 14 bases between. CDR1 and CDR2 (germline): SGHDT, YYEEEE. The CDR3 consists of 16 residues. The CDR3 is CASSMSSLRNTGELFF. The CDR3 region has the DNA TGTGCCAGCAGCATGTCTAGCCTTCGGAACACCGGGGAGCTGTTTTTT. Together with reference TRBV5-6 and TRBJ2-2, the CDR3 gives the full variable domain: DAGVTQSPTHLIKTRGQQVTLRCSPKSGHDTVSWYQQALGQGPQFIFQYYEEEERQRGNFPDRFSGHQFPNYSSELNVNALLLGDSALYLCASSMSSLRNTGELFFGEGSRLTVL.

This chain joins TRBV30 and TRBJ1-4; unclear D gene. Trimming removed 7 bases at V and 7 bases at J, with 13 bases between. This CDR3 comprises 12 residues. The germline CDR1 and CDR2 sequences are GTSNPN and SVGIG (reference sequence). In nucleotides, the CDR3 is TGTGCCTTGGAGGTATCCCGTGAAAAACTGTTTTTT. The encoded protein is CALEVSREKLFF.

This clone was picked up a small number of times. This chain joins TRBV6-6 and TRBJ1-1; weak D call: TRBD1 (6 bases). This CDR3 has 15 amino acids. The V and J ends lost 6 bases and 4 bases respectively, with 18 bases between them. From germline, CDR1 is MNHNY and CDR2 SVGAGI (reference sequence). The CDR3 DNA reads as TGTGCCAGCAGGGACGCGACAGGAAGGGGCACTGAAGCTTTCTTT. It codes for CASRDATGRGTEAFF.

This clone occurred a few times. The chain couples TRBV19 to TRBJ1-6; D not resolved. The V and J ends lost 8 bases and 9 bases respectively, with 20 bases between them. This CDR3 is 15 amino acids long. Germline CDR1 reads LNHDA; CDR2 reads SQIVND (reference sequence). The CDR3 region is CASYEGGVPGSPLHF. CDR3 bases: TGTGCCAGTTATGAGGGCGGCGTGCCTGGTTCACCCCTCCACTTT.

CDR3 sequence (DNA): TGCGCCAGCAGTGAGTCGGGTTCCTACGAGCAGTACTTC. It encodes CASSESGSYEQYF. The chain has TRBV10-1 and TRBJ2-5, with D unresolved. The tail of the sequence fits TRBJ2-7 better, so the J call may be wrong. CDR3 size: 13 residues. Germline V gene data show CDR1 as WNHNN and CDR2 as SYGVQD (reference sequence).

The chain carries TRBV2 and TRBJ1-1; the D gene is possibly TRBD1 (5 bases). CDR1 and CDR2 from the germline V gene are SNHLY and FYNNEI. V was cut by 6 bases and J by 1 base, with 12 bases left in between. The CDR3 runs to 14 residues. The DNA of the CDR3 is TGTGCCAGCAGAGTAGGGACCGCGAACACTGAAGCTTTCTTT. It encodes CASRVGTANTEAFF.

The CDR3 reads CAISDSGLAETQYF. The CDR3 coding sequence is TGTGCCATCAGTGACTCGGGACTAGCGGAGACCCAGTACTTC. The V gene is TRBV10-3, the J gene TRBJ2-5; 10 bases map to TRBD2. V lost 3 bases to trimming and J lost 5 bases; unmatched junction nucleotides: 3. The CDR3 spans 14 residues. Germline CDR1 is ENHRY and CDR2 is SYGVKD.

The CDR3, as DNA: TGTGCCAGCTCACCACTAGCAGGGGAAGGCTACACCTTC. Amino acid sequence: CASSPLAGEGYTF. The chain uses TRBV18 and TRBJ1-2; tentative D call: TRBD1 (6 bases). The CDR3 has 13 residues. Trimming took off 1 base at V and 8 bases at J, with 11 bases between the two ends. Per the germline V gene, CDR1 is KGHSH and CDR2 is LQKENI.

The chain carries TRBV28 and TRBJ1-1, with D tentatively TRBD1 (5 bases). Trimming stripped 10 bases from V and 5 bases from J, with 20 bases between. CDR1 is MDHEN and CDR2 is SYDVKM in the germline V gene. CDR3 length: 14 amino acids. CDR3 amino acids: CATASGGGVTEAFF. In nucleotides, the CDR3 is TGTGCCACCGCATCTGGGGGTGGTGTTACTGAAGCTTTCTTT.

V is TRBV7-2 and J is TRBJ1-4; 7 bases agree with TRBD1. Trimming took 5 bases from V and 0 from J; bases not matched to a gene: 3. This CDR3 comprises 15 residues. Germline CDR1 and CDR2: SGHTA and FQGNSA. Here the CDR3 DNA reads TGTGCCAGCAGCGGGACAGTTGCAACTAATGAAAAACTGTTTTTT. Translation gives CASSGTVATNEKLFF.

The sample holds many counts of this clone. The chain couples TRBV7-9 to TRBJ2-5, with D possibly being TRBD2 (5 bases). Trimming pared 2 bases from V and 13 bases from J, leaving 26 bases between. The length of the CDR3 is 16 residues. The germline CDR1 and CDR2 sequences are SEHNR and FQNEAQ (reference sequence). The CDR3 sequence: CASSLRGYEDPAEVYF. CDR3 DNA: TGTGCCAGCAGCTTAAGAGGGTATGAGGACCCCGCGGAGGTGTACTTC.

The chain links TRBV7-4 to TRBJ2-1, with D perhaps matching TRBD1 (5 bases). Trimming took 4 bases from V and 8 from J, leaving 15 bases between them. Germline V gene lookup returns CDR1 SGHVT and CDR2 SQSDAQ. The CDR3 consists of 14 residues. CDR3 sequence (DNA): TGTGCCAGCAGCTGGGAAGGGGTGTCGGATGAGCAGTTCTTC. Protein: CASSWEGVSDEQFF.

This chain joins TRBV28 and TRBJ2-3; D is perhaps TRBD1 (6 bases). The CDR3 extends over 16 amino acids. The V gene lost 5 bases and the J gene lost 0 bases, with 15 bases spanning the gap. CDR1 is MDHEN, CDR2 SYDVKM, per germline. The CDR3, as DNA: TGTGCCAGCAGTGCCCCAGGGGCGCAGAGCACAGATACGCAGTATTTT. It yields the protein CASSAPGAQSTDTQYF.

The chain couples TRBV5-4 to TRBJ2-3, with D perhaps matching TRBD1 (5 bases). CDR3 length equals 15 residues. CDR1 SGHNT and CDR2 YYREEE come from the germline V gene (reference sequence). The V end was cut by 4 bases, the J end by 1 base, with 13 bases between. CDR3 bases: TGTGCCAGCAGCAATGATATGACAGGCACAGATACGCAGTATTTT. Its protein product is CASSNDMTGTDTQYF.

This chain uses TRBV7-9 with TRBJ2-3; 7 positions agree with TRBD2. This CDR3 has 16 amino acids. Germline V CDR1 and CDR2: SEHNR, FQNEAQ (reference sequence). Losses at the gene ends were 0 bases for V and 3 bases for J; bases not matched to a gene: 6. The CDR3 bases are TGTGCCAGCAGCTTAGCAGGGACTAAAAATACAGATACGCAGTATTTT. As protein: CASSLAGTKNTDTQYF.

The sample holds a few counts of this clone. The chain carries TRBV28 and TRBJ2-2; D call uncertain. Trimming stripped 5 bases from V and 9 bases from J, with 13 bases between. This CDR3 region has 13 residues. Germline CDR1 is MDHEN and CDR2 is SYDVKM. CDR3 coding DNA: TGTGCCAGCAGTCTCTCGGTAATCCGGGAGCTGTTTTTT. It codes for CASSLSVIRELFF. The variable domain in full, completed from reference TRBV28 and TRBJ2-2, reads DVKVTQSSRYLVKRTGEKVFLECVQDMDHENMFWYRQDPGLGLRLIYFSYDVKMKEKGDIPEGYSVSREKKERFSLILESASTNQTSMYLCASSLSVIRELFFGEGSRLTVL.

This chain's CDR3 is CASSLRQGAYQPQHF. As DNA, the CDR3 is TGTGCCAGCAGCTTAAGGCAGGGGGCATATCAGCCCCAGCATTTT. The chain carries TRBV7-2 and TRBJ1-5; 8 nucleotides match TRBD1. The germline gives CDR1 SGHTA, CDR2 FQGNSA. The CDR3 consists of 15 residues. V shed 2 bases, J shed 5 bases, and the junction held 5 bases outside the gene matches.